Listed below are T cell receptor beta chains from one sample, sequenced in a study of post-analysis software for immune sequencing data. TCRdb processed the PCR reads anew with MiXCR; each CDR3 protein has one entry. The table has roughly 650,000 distinct CDR3 sequences, approximately 59% seen once; the top ten hold approximately 10%. Sequencing used blood. These receptor sequences come from a girl aged 2-9 years with multiple sclerosis. CDR3s include the opening cysteine and the closing phenylalanine or tryptophan. A D gene is named only where the DNA matches it firmly. The size of a clone is reported for some rows only, either as once, few or many, or as a class for expanded clones.

CDR3nt	CDR3aa	abundance	j_gene	d_gene	v_gene
TGTGCCAGCAGCCACGGGACTAGCCCCAGCACAGATACGCAGTATTTT	CASSHGTSPSTDTQYF	few	TRBJ2-3	TRBD2	TRBV11-2
TGTGCCAGCAGCGACGGGGGGGGTAGCAATCAGCCCCAGCATTTT	CASSDGGGSNQPQHF	.	TRBJ1-5	.	TRBV5-4
TGTGCCTGGAGTGACAGGGTCTATGGCTACACCTTC	CAWSDRVYGYTF	.	TRBJ1-2	.	TRBV30
TGTGCCAGCAGCTCACCCGGACATATACTTAACTATGGCTACACCTTC	CASSSPGHILNYGYTF	.	TRBJ1-2	.	TRBV7-9
TGTGCCAGCAGCCGTCGATGGCGGGGGGTATACTGGAATGAGCAGTTCTTC	CASSRRWRGVYWNEQFF	few	TRBJ2-1	TRBD2	TRBV6-2/TRBV6-3
TGCGCCAGCAGCCCAAACCCCGGGTACACTGAAGCTTTCTTT	CASSPNPGYTEAFF	.	TRBJ1-1	.	TRBV5-1
TGTGCCAGCAGTTTAGGGCCAGGGAACGAGCAGTACTTC	CASSLGPGNEQYF	few	TRBJ2-7	.	TRBV12-3/TRBV12-4
TGTGCCAGCAGCCAGGGCAGGGTGAACACTGAAGCTTTCTTT	CASSQGRVNTEAFF	.	TRBJ1-1	.	TRBV3-1
TGTGCCACCTACTCTCAGACTCATAACACTGAAGCTTTCTTT	CATYSQTHNTEAFF	.	TRBJ1-1	.	TRBV12-3/TRBV12-4
TGTGCCAGCAATCAGATCGGGGCTGAAGCTTTCTTT	CASNQIGAEAFF	.	TRBJ1-1	.	TRBV2
TGTGCCAGCAGCTCCCCCCCGACCCGGCACGGCTACACCTTC	CASSSPPTRHGYTF	.	TRBJ1-2	.	TRBV7-9
TGCAGTGCTCGTAAAGGACAATCCTTTAGGGATGAGCAGTTCTTC	CSARKGQSFRDEQFF	.	TRBJ2-1	.	TRBV20-1
TGTGCCAGCAGCTTGGGGTTGGGTAATTCACCCCTCCACTTT	CASSLGLGNSPLHF	.	TRBJ1-6	.	TRBV5-5
TGTGCCTGGGGGACGGACCAAGAGACCCAGTACTTC	CAWGTDQETQYF	.	TRBJ2-5	.	TRBV30
TGTGCCAGCAGCTTAGTAGCGGGGGGGCCAGGAGATACGCAGTATTTT	CASSLVAGGPGDTQYF	once	TRBJ2-3	TRBD2	TRBV7-8
TGTGCCAGTGGAGGACTAGCGGGACAAGAGACCCAGTACTTC	CASGGLAGQETQYF	.	TRBJ2-5	TRBD2	TRBV19
TGTGCCGGCAGCTCTGGGGGGGTAGGCTACACCTTC	CAGSSGGVGYTF	.	TRBJ1-2	.	TRBV11-2
TGCAGTGCTAGAGATCCCAGGGTCAACGGGTATGGCTACACCTTC	CSARDPRVNGYGYTF	.	TRBJ1-2	.	TRBV20-1
TGTGCCAGCAGCTTAGTGGTCACCGAGCAGTTCTTC	CASSLVVTEQFF	.	TRBJ2-1	.	TRBV7-9
TGTGCCAGCAGCTTAGTGGGCGCAACTAATGAAAAACTGTTTTTT	CASSLVGATNEKLFF	few	TRBJ1-4	.	TRBV7-8
TGTGCCAGCAGCGTAGCGGGAGCAAACTACAATGAGCAGTTCTTC	CASSVAGANYNEQFF	few	TRBJ2-1	TRBD2	TRBV7-3
TGCAGTGCTGGAGTAGCCACGGCGGGAAGGTGGTACGAGCAGTACTTC	CSAGVATAGRWYEQYF	few	TRBJ2-7	.	TRBV20-1
TGTGCCAGCTCCCCTCTGGGGAGGACCACTGAAGCTTTCTTT	CASSPLGRTTEAFF	.	TRBJ1-1	.	TRBV27
TGCGCCAGCAGGAAAGGGATTAGCACAGATACGCAGTATTTT	CASRKGISTDTQYF	.	TRBJ2-3	.	TRBV5-1
TGTGCCAGCAGTGGATCAGGGGAAGGCGATGGCTACACCTTC	CASSGSGEGDGYTF	.	TRBJ1-2	.	TRBV2
TGTGCCAGCAGCGGGAGAACGGCAGATACGCAGTATTTT	CASSGRTADTQYF	.	TRBJ2-3	.	TRBV9
TGTGCCAGCAGCCCTGAGACCGGGACAGGAGGAAACACCATATATTTT	CASSPETGTGGNTIYF	.	TRBJ1-3	TRBD1	TRBV11-2
TGCAGTGCTAGAGGGATCGTCCTCCAGGCCACTGAAGCTTTCTTT	CSARGIVLQATEAFF	.	TRBJ1-1	.	TRBV20-1
TGTGCCAGCAGCTTGACTAGCGGGGACCATGAGCAGTTCTTC	CASSLTSGDHEQFF	.	TRBJ2-1	TRBD2	TRBV7-9
TGTGCCAGCAGCTTAAGTGGGTCCCAGCCCCAGCATTTT	CASSLSGSQPQHF	few	TRBJ1-5	.	TRBV7-6
TGCAGTGCTAGCCCAGGACAGGGGACCGTTTACAATGAGCAGTTCTTC	CSASPGQGTVYNEQFF	.	TRBJ2-1	TRBD1	TRBV20-1
TGTGCCAGTAGTCCTCAACTTGAACAGGGCTCCTACGAGCAGTACTTC	CASSPQLEQGSYEQYF	.	TRBJ2-7	.	TRBV19
TGCAGTGCTTTCAGAGGGCTAGCGGGAGGCCTTCTTACAGATACGCAGTATTTT	CSAFRGLAGGLLTDTQYF	.	TRBJ2-3	TRBD2	TRBV20-1
TGCAGCGTTCGGACAGGGGATGGCTACACCTTC	CSVRTGDGYTF	many	TRBJ1-2	TRBD1	TRBV29-1
TGTGCCAGCAGTTACCGGGACTCCTACAATGAGCAGTTCTTC	CASSYRDSYNEQFF	.	TRBJ2-1	.	TRBV6-5
TGCAGTGCCCCCGGGGACAGGGAAGAGACCCAGTACTTC	CSAPGDREETQYF	.	TRBJ2-5	TRBD1	TRBV20-1
TGCGCCAGCAGCTTGGAGGAGGGTTTGCATGAGCAGTTCTTC	CASSLEEGLHEQFF	few	TRBJ2-1	.	TRBV5-1
TGTGCCATCAGTGAGTCGGAACTAGAGATAGATACGCAGTATTTT	CAISESELEIDTQYF	.	TRBJ2-3	.	TRBV10-3
TGTGCCAGCAGTTACGGACAGGTTGGGGCCAACGTCCTGACTTTC	CASSYGQVGANVLTF	.	TRBJ2-6	TRBD1	TRBV6-5
TGTGCCAGCAGTTGGGGACTAGCGGGCCCCCAAGAGACCCAGTACTTC	CASSWGLAGPQETQYF	.	TRBJ2-5	TRBD2	TRBV12-3/TRBV12-4
TGCGCCAGCAGCTTTTTACAGGTTAGGGATGAGCAGTTCTTC	CASSFLQVRDEQFF	.	TRBJ2-1	.	TRBV5-1
TGCAGTGCTAAACTGGGAGGCTACAATGAGCAGTTCTTC	CSAKLGGYNEQFF	.	TRBJ2-1	.	TRBV20-1
TGTGCCAGCAGCGGTGGACGGACGAGCTCCTACGAGCAGTACTTC	CASSGGRTSSYEQYF	.	TRBJ2-7	.	TRBV7-2
TGCGCCAGCAGCCCCTGGGCGGACAATGAGCAGTTCTTC	CASSPWADNEQFF	.	TRBJ2-1	.	TRBV5-1
TGTGCCAGCAGTGCAGGGGCTAGGGATGGCTACACCTTC	CASSAGARDGYTF	once	TRBJ1-2	.	TRBV25-1
TGTGCCAGCAGTTACCGGGCGAACACTGAAGCTTTCTTT	CASSYRANTEAFF	.	TRBJ1-1	.	TRBV6-2/TRBV6-3
TGCGCCAGCAGCCACCTAAACGCAGGGTCCCTCTCCTACAATGAGCAGTTCTTC	CASSHLNAGSLSYNEQFF	.	TRBJ2-1	.	TRBV5-1
TGTGCCAGCAGCTTGATCTTCGGGGTAGGGTCTGATGAGCAGTTCTTC	CASSLIFGVGSDEQFF	once	TRBJ2-1	.	TRBV5-8
TGCAGCGTTGACCCGAAAGGGAACACTGAAGCTTTCTTT	CSVDPKGNTEAFF	few	TRBJ1-1	.	TRBV29-1
TGCAGCGGCCGAGCGGGGTCGGGACAGGGACCGGTCGGAGCTTTCTTT	CSGRAGSGQGPVGAFF	.	TRBJ1-1	TRBD1	TRBV29-1
TGTGCCAGCAGGGGGACAGGCGGTCAGCCCCAGCATTTT	CASRGTGGQPQHF	.	TRBJ1-5	TRBD1	TRBV12-3/TRBV12-4
TGTGCCAGCAGCTTAAAGTTTAGCGAGCTTGTAGATACGCAGTATTTT	CASSLKFSELVDTQYF	few	TRBJ2-3	.	TRBV11-2
TGTGCCAGCAGCCTAGATATGGGACTAGCAGGGAACAATGAGCAGTTCTTC	CASSLDMGLAGNNEQFF	few	TRBJ2-1	TRBD2	TRBV7-6
TGTGCCAGCAGACCTCTAGCGGGAGCCCCCTACGAGCAGTACTTC	CASRPLAGAPYEQYF	.	TRBJ2-7	TRBD2	TRBV7-2
TGTGCCAGCAGCTTAGAGGTCGGCCAGACCCAGTACTTC	CASSLEVGQTQYF	.	TRBJ2-5	.	TRBV7-7
TGTGCCACGGGGAGGTCAGGGGCGCGGGGCTACACCTTC	CATGRSGARGYTF	.	TRBJ1-2	.	TRBV15
TGTGCTAGCAGCCCCACGACAGGTTTGGGGACCCAGTACTTC	CASSPTTGLGTQYF	.	TRBJ2-5	.	TRBV7-7
TGTGCCAGCTCACTCCCCGTTGACGACTACGAGCAGTACTTC	CASSLPVDDYEQYF	.	TRBJ2-7	.	TRBV18
TGCGCCAGCAGCTTGCCTAGCGGGACAGGCCGTGGGAATTACTACGAGCAGTACTTC	CASSLPSGTGRGNYYEQYF	few	TRBJ2-7	.	TRBV5-1
TGCAGCGTTGCGGCAGGACCCTACGAGCAGTACTTC	CSVAAGPYEQYF	.	TRBJ2-7	.	TRBV29-1